This passage covers 24 T cell receptor beta chains from one sample sequenced in a study of blood T cell repertoires in COVID-19. Libraries were prepared by immunoSEQ multiplex PCR; TCRdb keeps only in-frame clonotypes and omits some of them. The sample records 450,000 to 500,000 clones, roughly nine tenths being singletons. Specimen: PBMCs or T cells enriched from blood (not recorded which). The receptors here all came from a woman aged 55-70 years who had recovered from COVID-19.

This chain uses TRBV4-1 with TRBJ1-5; 8 bases map to TRBD1. The CDR3 sequence is 15 residues long. From germline, CDR1 is MGHRA and CDR2 YSYEKL. J gave up 3 bases and V 2 bases, and 3 bases lay outside the gene matches. The DNA for the CDR3 is TGCGCCAGCAGCCAATTGGACAGGGACAATCAGCCCCAGCATTTT. Protein product: CASSQLDRDNQPQHF.

This CDR3 is CASSLVRSSSSLNTGELFF. The CDR3 region has the DNA TGCGCCAGCAGCTTGGTTCGCTCCTCATCAAGCCTGAACACCGGGGAGCTGTTTTTT. This chain joins TRBV5-1 and TRBJ2-2, with D unclear. Germline CDR1 and CDR2: SGHRS and YFSETQ. Trimming shortened V by 0 bases and J by 1 base, and 19 bases separated the two germline ends. CDR3 length: 19 residues.

The J gene is TRBJ1-4, the V gene TRBV3-1 (or the pseudogene TRBV3-2), with 7 bases identical to TRBD1. The germline V gene encodes CDR1 LGHDT and CDR2 YNNKEL (reference sequence). V dropped 5 bases and J dropped 5; count of bases not matched to a gene: 5. This CDR3 is 14 amino acids long. The CDR3 loop reads CASSKTGRNEKLFF. The CDR3 region has the DNA TGTGCCAGCAGCAAGACAGGGCGCAATGAAAAACTGTTTTTT.

The rearrangement joins TRBV28 to TRBJ1-5, with D unclear. Germline values: CDR1 MDHEN, CDR2 SYDVKM. The CDR3 loop spans 16 amino acids. Trimming pared 7 bases from V and 2 bases from J, leaving 18 bases between. DNA for the CDR3: TGTGCCAGCACCATCGGACGGGGTTGGGGCAATCAGCCCCAGCATTTT. Amino acids: CASTIGRGWGNQPQHF.

This clone was recorded only once. The chain carries TRBV7-2 and TRBJ2-3; 9 bases map to TRBD2. The junction had 9 bases not matched to a gene; V was cut back by 5 bases and J by 3 bases. The germline V gene has CDR1 SGHTA and CDR2 FQGNSA. The CDR3 extends over 16 amino acids. CDR3 nucleotide sequence: TGTGCCAGCAGCCCTCAGGGCGGGGGGGCAACAGATACGCAGTATTTT. Protein sequence: CASSPQGGGATDTQYF.

As regards this clone: In the same sample, other DNA sequences code for this CDR3. The chain carries TRBV24-1 and TRBJ1-2, with a possible D match to TRBD1 (6 bases). V dropped 4 bases and J dropped 3 bases, with 11 bases sitting between them. Germline CDR1 reads KGHDR; CDR2 reads SFDVKD. This CDR3 is 14 amino acids long. CDR3 in DNA: TGTGCCACCAGTGACCCGACAGGCGACTATGGCTACACCTTC. Translated, it gives CATSDPTGDYGYTF.

The V call is TRBV27, the J call TRBJ2-1; TRBD2 aligns across 12 bases. Losses at the gene ends were 5 bases for V and 0 bases for J; bases not matched to a gene: 11. The germline V gene has CDR1 MNHEY and CDR2 SMNVEV (reference sequence). The CDR3 extends over 19 amino acids. The CDR3 here is CASSPRLAGAGHSYNEQFF. CDR3 coding DNA: TGTGCCAGCAGTCCTAGACTAGCGGGGGCCGGCCACTCCTACAATGAGCAGTTCTTC.

The chain combines TRBV5-6 with TRBJ1-3; D call uncertain. CDR3 length: 15 amino acids. CDR1 and CDR2 from the germline V gene are SGHDT and YYEEEE. V shed 0 bases and J shed 0 bases, with 7 bases lying between them. The CDR3 protein is CASSLVASSGNTIYF. The CDR3 DNA follows: TGTGCCAGCAGCTTGGTAGCGAGCTCTGGAAACACCATATATTTT.

In DNA, the CDR3 is TGCGCCAGCCTGCTAGCTGAGTCCTACGAGCAGTACTTC. This sequence encodes CASLLAESYEQYF. The chain uses TRBV10-1 and TRBJ2-7, with D perhaps matching TRBD2 (5 bases). Germline V CDR1 and CDR2: WNHNN, SYGVQD (reference sequence). This CDR3 has 13 amino acids. V was trimmed by 8 bases and J by 1 base, leaving 12 bases between them.

The chain joins TRBV19 to TRBJ2-5, with 15 bases aligning to TRBD2. V trimming: 8 bases; J trimming: 5 bases; junction bases outside the gene matches: 6. The CDR3 length is 15 residues. Looked up from germline, CDR1 is LNHDA and CDR2 is SQIVND (reference sequence). CDR3 bases: TGTGCCAGTTCCGGACTAGCGGGGGGGCCCGAGACCCAGTACTTC. It specifies CASSGLAGGPETQYF.

The rearrangement joins TRBV10-3 to TRBJ1-6; a weak D match, TRBD1 (6 bases). The V end was cut by 7 bases, the J end by 8 bases, with 12 bases between. Germline lookup yields CDR1 ENHRY and CDR2 SYGVKD. The CDR3 runs to 13 residues. In nucleotides, the CDR3 is TGTGCCATCAACGACAGGCCTGATTCACCCCTCCACTTT. It encodes CAINDRPDSPLHF.

V is TRBV5-1 and J is TRBJ2-3; the match to TRBD2 covers 9 bases. The CDR3 covers 16 residues. The junction had 8 bases not matched to a gene; V was cut back by 2 bases and J by 4 bases. Germline CDR1 reads SGHRS; CDR2 reads YFSETQ. This CDR3 reads CASSFGTSKVSDTQYF. The CDR3 nucleotides are TGCGCCAGCAGCTTTGGGACTAGCAAAGTTTCAGATACGCAGTATTTT.

This clone was detected only once. The chain couples TRBV3-1 (or the pseudogene TRBV3-2) to TRBJ1-1; possible D gene TRBD1, 5 bases. V lost 1 base and J 1 base, leaving 10 bases between the germline ends. Germline lookup yields CDR1 LGHDT and CDR2 YNNKEL (reference sequence). This CDR3 comprises 15 residues. The CDR3 DNA reads as TGTGCCAGCAGCCAAGGGGCAGGGTGGAACACTGAAGCTTTCTTT. Its protein product is CASSQGAGWNTEAFF.

V and J are TRBV18 and TRBJ1-1; 8 bases are a match to TRBD1. This CDR3 comprises 15 residues. Germline V gene lookup returns CDR1 KGHSH and CDR2 LQKENI. V lost 1 base to trimming and J lost 7 bases; unmatched junction nucleotides: 8. For the CDR3, the DNA is TGTGCCAGCTCACCACGTAAGTGGACAGGGAGTGAAGCTTTCTTT. Its protein is CASSPRKWTGSEAFF.

The V gene is TRBV5-1, the J gene TRBJ1-2; no firm D call. V gave up 0 bases and J gave up 2 bases, with 8 bases separating them. The CDR3 sequence is 14 residues long. CDR1 and CDR2 from the germline V gene are SGHRS and YFSETQ. CDR3 protein: CASSLAHPNYGYTF. CDR3 DNA: TGCGCCAGCAGCTTGGCACACCCCAACTATGGCTACACCTTC. The complete variable domain, with remaining parts taken from reference TRBV5-1 and TRBJ1-2, reads KAGVTQTPRYLIKTRGQQVTLSCSPISGHRSVSWYQQTPGQGLQFLFEYFSETQRNKGNFPGRFSGRQFSNSRSEMNVSTLELGDSALYLCASSLAHPNYGYTFGSGTRLTVV.

This chain links TRBV2 with TRBJ1-5, with 9 bases matching TRBD1. This CDR3 is built from 15 residues. V gave up 5 bases and J gave up 8 bases; unmatched junction bases: 10. CDR1 SNHLY and CDR2 FYNNEI come from the germline V gene. CDR3 protein: CASSLGQGFWEPQHF. The DNA for the CDR3 is TGTGCCAGCAGTCTGGGACAGGGATTCTGGGAGCCCCAGCATTTT.

The rearrangement links TRBV19 to TRBJ1-2; 10 bases line up with TRBD1. The V gene end was trimmed by 1 base and the J gene end by 8 bases; junction bases not matched to a gene: 13. This CDR3 region has 17 residues. Germline loops: CDR1 LNHDA, CDR2 SQIVND (reference sequence). In DNA form, the CDR3 reads TGTGCCAGTAGTATAGTTGGGACAGGGGACCTGATTAAAGGCTACACCTTC. Protein: CASSIVGTGDLIKGYTF. Variable domain in full (rest from reference TRBV19 and TRBJ1-2): DGGITQSPKYLFRKEGQNVTLSCEQNLNHDAMYWYRQDPGQGLRLIYYSQIVNDFQKGDIAEGYSVSREKKESFPLTVTSAQKNPTAFYLCASSIVGTGDLIKGYTFGSGTRLTVV.

This chain connects TRBV19 to TRBJ1-2, with D tentatively TRBD1 (6 bases). This CDR3 is 14 amino acids long. The V end was cut by 5 bases, the J end by 6 bases, with 16 bases between. The V gene's germline CDR1 is LNHDA and CDR2 SQIVND (reference sequence). CDR3 protein: CASSVQGILHGYTF. The CDR3 DNA reads TGTGCCAGTAGTGTGCAGGGGATTCTTCATGGCTACACCTTC.

V is TRBV10-2 and J is TRBJ2-7; 12 bases map to TRBD2. The CDR3 covers 14 residues. Germline V gene sequence: CDR1 WSHSY, CDR2 SAAADI. The ends lost 5 bases at V and 5 bases at J; junction bases unmatched: 4. The CDR3 DNA reads TGCGCCAGCAGTCCAGGACTAGCGGGGAACGAGCAGTACGTC. Translating it yields CASSPGLAGNEQYV.

This rearrangement joins TRBV5-1 to TRBJ2-2; 10 bases map to TRBD2. With V trimmed by 1 base and J by 2 bases, 8 bases remained unmatched. The CDR3 is 18 amino acids. Germline V gene data show CDR1 as SGHRS and CDR2 as YFSETQ. The CDR3, as DNA: TGCGCCAGCAGCTTGACTTTAGCGGGGGGCGTCAACACCGGGGAGCTGTTTTTT. Translation gives CASSLTLAGGVNTGELFF.

The chain has TRBV3-1 (or the pseudogene TRBV3-2) and TRBJ2-5; 10 bases are shared with TRBD1. Germline V gene lookup returns CDR1 LGHDT and CDR2 YNNKEL (reference sequence). This CDR3 spans 14 amino acids. J was trimmed by 5 bases and V by 5 bases; bases with no gene match: 5. The CDR3 protein is CASSEGTGVETQYF. CDR3 DNA: TGTGCCAGCAGCGAAGGGACAGGGGTGGAGACCCAGTACTTC.

The chain links TRBV7-2 to TRBJ2-3; the match to TRBD2 covers 10 bases. This CDR3 is built from 16 residues. With 5 bases clipped from V and 1 base from J, the junction kept 6 bases outside the gene matches. The germline gives CDR1 SGHTA, CDR2 FQGNSA. The CDR3 region has the DNA TGTGCCAGCAGCATCTATCTAGCGGGGGGCACAGATACGCAGTATTTT. Residues: CASSIYLAGGTDTQYF.

In this sample, this clone turned up once. Written as DNA, the CDR3 is TGCGCCAGCAGCTTGACCAGATTGAACACTGAAGCTTTCTTT. Translated: CASSLTRLNTEAFF. This chain joins TRBV5-1 and TRBJ1-1; no firm D call. Per germline, CDR1 SGHRS and CDR2 YFSETQ. Trimming took 1 base from V and 0 from J, leaving 7 bases between them. CDR3 length equals 14 residues.

This sequence joins TRBV2 and TRBJ2-1, with 7 bases fitting TRBD1. Germline trimming cut 9 bases from V and 3 bases from J; bases unmatched to any gene: 5. Germline-derived CDR1 and CDR2 are SNHLY and FYNNEI. CDR3 length: 13 amino acids. The CDR3 region has the DNA TGTGCCAGTTCCGGGACAGTCTACAATGAGCAGTTCTTC. Translating it yields CASSGTVYNEQFF.